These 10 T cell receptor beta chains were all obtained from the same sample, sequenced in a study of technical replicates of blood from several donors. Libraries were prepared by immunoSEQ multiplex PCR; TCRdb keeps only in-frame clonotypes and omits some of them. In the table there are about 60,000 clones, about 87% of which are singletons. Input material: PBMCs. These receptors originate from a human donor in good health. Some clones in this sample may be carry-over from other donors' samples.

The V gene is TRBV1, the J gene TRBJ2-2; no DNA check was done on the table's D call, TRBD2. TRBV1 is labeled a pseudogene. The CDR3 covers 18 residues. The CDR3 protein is CTSSHPPSSGKNTGELFF. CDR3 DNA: TGCACCAGCAGCCACCCCCCCTCTAGCGGAAAGAACACCGGGGAGCTGTTTTTT.

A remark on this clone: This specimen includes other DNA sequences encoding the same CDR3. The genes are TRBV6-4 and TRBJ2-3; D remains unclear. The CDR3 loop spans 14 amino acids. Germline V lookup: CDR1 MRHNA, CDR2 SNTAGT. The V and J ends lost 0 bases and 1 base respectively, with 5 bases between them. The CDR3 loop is CASSDSQGTDTQYF. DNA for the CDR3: TGTGCCAGCAGTGACTCGCAGGGCACAGATACGCAGTATTTT.

In nucleotides, the CDR3 is TGTGCCAGCTCTCCGGGAGGGGGCCGGGTCGGAACAGATACGCAGTATTTT. Translation gives CASSPGGGRVGTDTQYF. V and J are TRBV18 and TRBJ2-3; a possible D gene is TRBD2 (8 bases). The CDR3 has 17 residues. Germline loops: CDR1 KGHSH, CDR2 LQKENI. V dropped 6 bases and J dropped 3 bases, with 22 bases sitting between them.

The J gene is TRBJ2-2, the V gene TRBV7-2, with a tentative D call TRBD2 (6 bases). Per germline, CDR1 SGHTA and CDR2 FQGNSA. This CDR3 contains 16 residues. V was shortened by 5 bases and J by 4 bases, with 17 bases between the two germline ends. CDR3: CASSTLTSFRTGELFF. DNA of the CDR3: TGTGCCAGCAGCACCCTGACTAGTTTCCGCACCGGGGAGCTGTTTTTT.

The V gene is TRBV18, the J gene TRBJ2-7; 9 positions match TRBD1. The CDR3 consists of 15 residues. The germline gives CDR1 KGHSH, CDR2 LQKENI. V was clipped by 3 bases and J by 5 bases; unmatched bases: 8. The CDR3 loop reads CASSPPGTGNHEQYF. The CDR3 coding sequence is TGTGCCAGCTCACCTCCCGGGACAGGGAACCACGAGCAGTACTTC.

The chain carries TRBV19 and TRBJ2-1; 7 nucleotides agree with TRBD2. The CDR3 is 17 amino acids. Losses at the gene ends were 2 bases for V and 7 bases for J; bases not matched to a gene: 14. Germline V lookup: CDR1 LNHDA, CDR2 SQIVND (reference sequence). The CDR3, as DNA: TGTGCCAGTAGTATAAGGGCTGCGGGAGCCTCGAGGAATGAGCAGTTCTTC. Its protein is CASSIRAAGASRNEQFF.

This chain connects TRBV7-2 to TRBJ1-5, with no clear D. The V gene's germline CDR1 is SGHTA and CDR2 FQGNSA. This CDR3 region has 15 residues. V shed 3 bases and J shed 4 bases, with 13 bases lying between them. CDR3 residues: CASSFGITGNQPQHF. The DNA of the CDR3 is TGTGCCAGCAGCTTCGGCATTACGGGAAATCAGCCCCAGCATTTT.

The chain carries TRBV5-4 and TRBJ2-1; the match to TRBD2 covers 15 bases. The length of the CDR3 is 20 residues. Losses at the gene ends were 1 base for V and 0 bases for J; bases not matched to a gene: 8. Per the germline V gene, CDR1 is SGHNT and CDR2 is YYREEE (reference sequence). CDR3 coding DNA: TGTGCCAGCAGCTTGCAAAGAGGGACTAGCGGGGGGATCTCCTACAATGAGCAGTTCTTC. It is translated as CASSLQRGTSGGISYNEQFF. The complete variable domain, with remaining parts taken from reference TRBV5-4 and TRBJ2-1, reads ETGVTQSPTHLIKTRGQQVTLRCSSQSGHNTVSWYQQALGQGPQFIFQYYREEENGRGNFPPRFSGLQFPNYSSELNVNALELDDSALYLCASSLQRGTSGGISYNEQFFGPGTRLTVL.

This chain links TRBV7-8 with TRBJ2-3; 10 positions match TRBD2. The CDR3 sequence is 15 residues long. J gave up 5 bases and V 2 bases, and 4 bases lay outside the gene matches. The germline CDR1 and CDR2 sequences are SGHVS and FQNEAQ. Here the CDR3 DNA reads TGTGCCAGCAGCTTACTAGCGGGAGAAGGAGATACGCAGTATTTT. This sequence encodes CASSLLAGEGDTQYF.

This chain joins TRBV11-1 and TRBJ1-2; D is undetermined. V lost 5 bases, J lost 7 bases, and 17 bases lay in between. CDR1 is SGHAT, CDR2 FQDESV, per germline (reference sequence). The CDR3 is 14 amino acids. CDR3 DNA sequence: TGTGCCAGCAGCCTGTCTTCGAGAGCAGGTGGCTACACCTTC. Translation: CASSLSSRAGGYTF.